A selection of T cell receptor beta chains follows, all from one sample in a study of blood T cell repertoires in COVID-19. Sequencing used immunoSEQ multiplex PCR; TCRdb keeps in-frame clones, though not all of them. The table includes approximately 71,000 clones, 70% to 85% detected once. The specimen sequenced was peripheral blood. The receptor set was obtained from a man aged 60-69 years with active or convalescent COVID-19. The CDR3 runs from the conserved cysteine through the conserved F or W. D genes are given only for firm matches. Clone size is given for some rows only: seen once, a few or many times, or a class if the clone is expanded.

>NA|11|NA|TRBV30|TRBJ1-1
TGTGCCTGGCGGGAGAACACTGAAGCTTTCTTT
CAWRENTEAFF
>NA|14|NA|TRBV19|TRBJ1-1
TGTGCCAGTAGTATAAAGGGGTCGGGTACTGAAGCTTTCTTT
CASSIKGSGTEAFF
>NA|15|NA|TRBV2|TRBJ1-1
TGTGCCAGCAGCTCACAGGGCTTCGGTGGAACTGAAGCTTTCTTT
CASSSQGFGGTEAFF
>TRBD2|14|NA|TRBV3-1/TRBV3-2|TRBJ2-5
TGTGCCAGCAGCCGAGGACTAGCGGAAGAGACCCAGTACTTC
CASSRGLAEETQYF
>NA|13|NA|TRBV5-6|TRBJ2-7
TGTGCCAGCAGCTTGTACCACAGCTACGAGCAGTACTTC
CASSLYHSYEQYF
>TRBD1|17|few|TRBV20-1|TRBJ2-5
TGCAGTGCTAGTACAGGACAGGGTGGGGTCTTACGAGAGACCCAGTACTTC
CSASTGQGGVLRETQYF
>TRBD2|16|NA|TRBV7-3|TRBJ2-3
TGTGCCAGCAGCTTAATGGCGGGGGGTAGCACAGATACGCAGTATTTT
CASSLMAGGSTDTQYF
>NA|15|NA|TRBV9|TRBJ2-5
TGTGCCAGCAGCGTAGTCGTCGGGGGCCAAGAGACCCAGTACTTC
CASSVVVGGQETQYF
>TRBD1|16|NA|TRBV3-1/TRBV3-2|TRBJ2-3
TGTGCCAGCAGCCAAGGGTGGGACAGGGGAACGGATACGCAGTATTTT
CASSQGWDRGTDTQYF
>NA|14|few|TRBV2|TRBJ1-6
TGTGCCAGCAGTGAAGGGAGGTCTAATTCACCCCTCCACTTT
CASSEGRSNSPLHF
>NA|13|NA|TRBV9|TRBJ1-1
TGTGCCAGCAGCGTAGACCCAGGGTCCGAAGCTTTCTTT
CASSVDPGSEAFF
>NA|14|few|TRBV18|TRBJ2-7
TGTGCCAGCTCACCAGTACAGGGTATGAACGAGCAGTACTTC
CASSPVQGMNEQYF
>TRBD1|13|NA|TRBV6-2/TRBV6-3|TRBJ1-1
TGTGCCAGCAGTTTGTCACAGGGGATTGAAGCTTTCTTT
CASSLSQGIEAFF
>TRBD2|17|NA|TRBV5-1|TRBJ2-2
TGCGCCAGCAGCGTGGGACTAGCGGGGGCCCGAACCGGGGAGCTGTTTTTT
CASSVGLAGARTGELFF
>NA|14|NA|TRBV9|TRBJ1-6
TGTGCCAGCAGCGTAGCTAATACTAATTCACCCCTCCACTTT
CASSVANTNSPLHF
>NA|13|NA|TRBV2|TRBJ2-7
TGTGCCAGCAGACTGCAGGGGTCCTACGAGCAGTACTTC
CASRLQGSYEQYF
>TRBD2|15|NA|TRBV11-3|TRBJ2-1
TGTGCCAGCAGCCGGGTCGGGGGGGCCTACAATGAGCAGTTCTTC
CASSRVGGAYNEQFF
>TRBD1|13|NA|TRBV10-2|TRBJ1-2
TGCGCCAGCAGTGAGACCCCAGGGGGTGGCTACACCTTC
CASSETPGGGYTF
>TRBD1|11|once|TRBV3-1/TRBV3-2|TRBJ1-1
TGTGCCAGCAGCCTGGGACAGGGGTTTTTCTTT
CASSLGQGFFF
>NA|14|NA|TRBV6-5|TRBJ1-1
TGTGCCAGCAGTCCGCGGGGACTGAACACTGAAGCTTTCTTT
CASSPRGLNTEAFF
>NA|16|NA|TRBV19|TRBJ2-2
TGTGCCAGTAGTATCCAATTTTATCCTACGACCGGGGAGCTGTTTTTT
CASSIQFYPTTGELFF
>NA|16|NA|TRBV14|TRBJ2-1
TGTGCCAGCAGCCAAGCGGGTGGCAGTACGGACAATGAGCAGTTCTTC
CASSQAGGSTDNEQFF
>NA|9|NA|TRBV20-1|TRBJ1-2
TGCAGTGCTTTTGAGGGCTACACCTTC
CSAFEGYTF
>TRBD1|13|NA|TRBV2|TRBJ2-1
TGTGCCGGACAGGGGACTTCCTACAATGAGCAGTTCTTC
CAGQGTSYNEQFF
>TRBD2|17|NA|TRBV28|TRBJ2-4
TGTGCCAGCAGCTTATTGACTAGCGGGGGGGCAAAAAACATTCAGTACTTC
CASSLLTSGGAKNIQYF
>TRBD1|13|NA|TRBV5-4|TRBJ1-2
TGTGCCAGCAGCTTGGAGGGGGCGCGGGGCTACACCTTC
CASSLEGARGYTF
>TRBD1|17|NA|TRBV5-1|TRBJ1-1
TGCGCCAGCAGCTCTCGATCAGGGGGCGCTTCGATCGCTGAAGCTTTCTTT
CASSSRSGGASIAEAFF